These T cell receptor beta chains were read from a single sample in a study of blood T cell repertoires in COVID-19. Produced via immunoSEQ multiplex PCR; TCRdb's table is partial and in-frame only. The profile covers under 200,000 clones, with about 83% appearing a single time and roughly 8.3% taken by the ten largest. Sequences were obtained from peripheral blood. The receptors stem from a man between 60 and 70 years old with acute or convalescent COVID-19. Both conserved end residues are part of each CDR3. A D gene is named only where the DNA matches it firmly. A clone size is listed for some rows: how often the clone was seen (once, few, many), or a class if it is expanded.

CDR3 protein: CASSQAWRGDTEAFF
CDR3 DNA: TGCGCCAGCAGCCAAGCCTGGAGGGGAGACACTGAAGCTTTCTTT
J gene: TRBJ1-1
clone size: NA
D gene: NA
V gene: TRBV4-1

CDR3 protein: CASSRGGSTDTQYF
CDR3 DNA: TGTGCCAGCTCCAGGGGCGGCAGCACAGATACGCAGTATTTT
J gene: TRBJ2-3
clone size: NA
D gene: NA
V gene: TRBV7-3

CDR3 protein: CASSPRTSGGAGNEQFF
CDR3 DNA: TGTGCCAGCAGCCCGCGGACTAGCGGGGGGGCAGGGAATGAGCAGTTCTTC
J gene: TRBJ2-1
clone size: NA
D gene: TRBD2
V gene: TRBV4-2

CDR3 protein: CASSTRGGGARTEAFF
CDR3 DNA: TGTGCCAGCAGCACCCGGGGAGGAGGGGCTCGGACTGAAGCTTTCTTT
J gene: TRBJ1-1
clone size: NA
D gene: NA
V gene: TRBV7-2

CDR3 protein: CASSSHRGLGEQYF
CDR3 DNA: TGTGCCAGCAGTTCACACAGGGGCCTCGGCGAGCAGTACTTC
J gene: TRBJ2-7
clone size: few
D gene: TRBD1
V gene: TRBV7-9

CDR3 protein: CASSDPDSTGTGTEAFF
CDR3 DNA: TGTGCCAGCAGCGACCCAGACTCGACAGGGACCGGCACTGAAGCTTTCTTT
J gene: TRBJ1-1
clone size: NA
D gene: NA
V gene: TRBV21-1

CDR3 protein: CASSEVGSGEAFF
CDR3 DNA: TGTGCCAGCAGTGAAGTGGGGAGTGGTGAAGCTTTCTTT
J gene: TRBJ1-1
clone size: NA
D gene: NA
V gene: TRBV6-1

CDR3 protein: CASSPTGGSGQPQHF
CDR3 DNA: TGTGCCAGTAGCCCGACAGGGGGTTCGGGACAGCCCCAGCATTTT
J gene: TRBJ1-5
clone size: NA
D gene: TRBD1
V gene: TRBV19

CDR3 protein: CATKLTGYTEAFF
CDR3 DNA: TGTGCCACCAAACTGACAGGGTACACTGAAGCTTTCTTT
J gene: TRBJ1-1
clone size: NA
D gene: TRBD1
V gene: TRBV18

CDR3 protein: CASGPGLVVWEQFF
CDR3 DNA: TGTGCCAGCGGACCGGGACTAGTAGTCTGGGAGCAGTTCTTC
J gene: TRBJ2-1
clone size: NA
D gene: TRBD2
V gene: TRBV6-5

CDR3 protein: CASSFDYSLAGNQETQYF
CDR3 DNA: TGCGCCAGCAGCTTCGACTATTCACTAGCGGGCAACCAAGAGACCCAGTACTTC
J gene: TRBJ2-5
clone size: NA
D gene: TRBD2
V gene: TRBV5-1

CDR3 protein: CASKRTGSNQPQHF
CDR3 DNA: TGTGCCTCCAAGCGGACAGGCAGCAATCAGCCCCAGCATTTT
J gene: TRBJ1-5
clone size: NA
D gene: TRBD1
V gene: TRBV6-5

CDR3 protein: CASSLGQGQVEQYF
CDR3 DNA: TGTGCCAGCAGCCTCGGACAGGGACAGGTCGAGCAGTACTTC
J gene: TRBJ2-7
clone size: NA
D gene: TRBD1
V gene: TRBV13

CDR3 protein: CASSVIPGQGALGKNTEAFF
CDR3 DNA: TGTGCCAGCAGCGTAATTCCGGGACAGGGGGCTCTCGGGAAGAACACTGAAGCTTTCTTT
J gene: TRBJ1-1
clone size: NA
D gene: TRBD1
V gene: TRBV13

CDR3 protein: CASSQGLDYGYTF
CDR3 DNA: TGTGCCAGCAGCCAAGGGCTTGACTATGGCTACACCTTC
J gene: TRBJ1-2
clone size: NA
D gene: NA
V gene: TRBV4-2

CDR3 protein: CASSPGGLDRYGYTF
CDR3 DNA: TGTGCCAGCAGCCCGGGGGGACTGGATAGGTATGGCTACACCTTC
J gene: TRBJ1-2
clone size: NA
D gene: NA
V gene: TRBV5-4

CDR3 protein: CASSSFTGELFF
CDR3 DNA: TGTGCCAGTAGTTCCTTCACCGGGGAGCTGTTTTTT
J gene: TRBJ2-2
clone size: NA
D gene: NA
V gene: TRBV19

CDR3 protein: CASTDRGGYTF
CDR3 DNA: TGTGCCAGTACCGACAGGGGCGGCTACACCTTC
J gene: TRBJ1-2
clone size: few
D gene: TRBD1
V gene: TRBV19

CDR3 protein: CASSLSGEDTSGAGEQFF
CDR3 DNA: TGTGCCAGCAGTTTATCAGGGGAAGATACTAGCGGGGCTGGTGAGCAGTTCTTC
J gene: TRBJ2-1
clone size: NA
D gene: TRBD2
V gene: TRBV27

CDR3 protein: CASSEGTVRDTQYF
CDR3 DNA: TGCGCCAGCAGTGAGGGGACAGTCCGGGATACGCAGTATTTT
J gene: TRBJ2-3
clone size: NA
D gene: TRBD1
V gene: TRBV10-1

CDR3 protein: CASSWGAGGSRSPLHF
CDR3 DNA: TGTGCCAGCAGCTGGGGGGCGGGAGGGTCACGGTCACCCCTCCACTTT
J gene: TRBJ1-6
clone size: NA
D gene: NA
V gene: TRBV5-6

CDR3 protein: CASSSGQGNNEQFF
CDR3 DNA: TGTGCCAGCTCATCCGGACAGGGAAACAATGAGCAGTTCTTC
J gene: TRBJ2-1
clone size: NA
D gene: TRBD1
V gene: TRBV18

CDR3 protein: CSGAGTGTEKLFF
CDR3 DNA: TGCAGCGGTGCCGGGACAGGGACCGAAAAACTGTTTTTT
J gene: TRBJ1-4
clone size: once
D gene: TRBD1
V gene: TRBV29-1

CDR3 protein: CASSVGSQGYEQYF
CDR3 DNA: TGTGCCAGCAGCGTAGGGTCCCAGGGTTACGAGCAGTACTTC
J gene: TRBJ2-7
clone size: NA
D gene: NA
V gene: TRBV9

CDR3 protein: CASSHSGTGPYEQYF
CDR3 DNA: TGTGCCAGCAGCCACAGTGGGACAGGTCCCTACGAGCAGTACTTC
J gene: TRBJ2-7
clone size: NA
D gene: TRBD1
V gene: TRBV28